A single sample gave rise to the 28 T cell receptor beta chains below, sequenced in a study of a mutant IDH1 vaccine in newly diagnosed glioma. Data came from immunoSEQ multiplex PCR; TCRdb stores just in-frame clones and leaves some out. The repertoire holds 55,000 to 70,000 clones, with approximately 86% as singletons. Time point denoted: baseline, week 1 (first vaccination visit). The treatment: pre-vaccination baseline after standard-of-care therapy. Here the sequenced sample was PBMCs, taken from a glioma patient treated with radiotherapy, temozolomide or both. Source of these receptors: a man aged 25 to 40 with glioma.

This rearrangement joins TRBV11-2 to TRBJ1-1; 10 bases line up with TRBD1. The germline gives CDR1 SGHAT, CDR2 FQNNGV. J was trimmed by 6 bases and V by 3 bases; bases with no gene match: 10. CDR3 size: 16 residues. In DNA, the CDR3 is TGTGCCAGCAGCTTTCGACAGGGGGCCAGTGTGGCTGAAGCTTTCTTT. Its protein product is CASSFRQGASVAEAFF.

Here the CDR3 reads CASSRTGLKSNTGELFF. Written as DNA, the CDR3 is TGTGCCAGCAGTCGGACAGGGTTAAAGTCGAACACCGGGGAGCTGTTTTTT. The chain employs TRBV7-9 and TRBJ2-2, with TRBD1 identical over 8 bases. Trimming took 6 bases from V and 0 from J; bases not matched to a gene: 9. The germline V gene has CDR1 SEHNR and CDR2 FQNEAQ (reference sequence). The CDR3 has 17 residues.

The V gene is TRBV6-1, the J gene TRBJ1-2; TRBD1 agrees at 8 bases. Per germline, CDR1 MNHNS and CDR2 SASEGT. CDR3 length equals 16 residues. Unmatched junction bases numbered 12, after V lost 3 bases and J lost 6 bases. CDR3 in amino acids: CASSDTARQGRNGYTF. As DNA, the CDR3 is TGTGCCAGCAGTGATACAGCCCGACAGGGGAGGAATGGCTACACCTTC.

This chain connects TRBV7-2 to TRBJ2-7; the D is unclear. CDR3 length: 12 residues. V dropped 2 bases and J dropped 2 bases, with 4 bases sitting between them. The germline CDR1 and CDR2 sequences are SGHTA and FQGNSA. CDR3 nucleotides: TGTGCCAGCAGCTTAACGGCCTACGAGCAGTACTTC. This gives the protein CASSLTAYEQYF. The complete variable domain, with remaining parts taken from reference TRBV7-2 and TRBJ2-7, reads GAGVSQSPSNKVTEKGKDVELRCDPISGHTALYWYRQSLGQGLEFLIYFQGNSAPDKSGLPSDRFSAERTGGSVSTLTIQRTQQEDSAVYLCASSLTAYEQYFGPGTRLTVT.

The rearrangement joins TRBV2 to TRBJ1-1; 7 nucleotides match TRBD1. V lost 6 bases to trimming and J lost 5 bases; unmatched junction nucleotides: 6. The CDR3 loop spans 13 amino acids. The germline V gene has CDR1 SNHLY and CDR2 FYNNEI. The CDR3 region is CASSPTGATEAFF. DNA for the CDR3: TGTGCCAGCAGCCCTACAGGGGCTACTGAAGCTTTCTTT.

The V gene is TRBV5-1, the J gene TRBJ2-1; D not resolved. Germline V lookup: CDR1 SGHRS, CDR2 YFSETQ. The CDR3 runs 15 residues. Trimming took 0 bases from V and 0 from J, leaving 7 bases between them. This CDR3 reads CASSLALSSYNEQFF. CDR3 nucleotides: TGCGCCAGCAGCTTGGCGTTAAGCTCCTACAATGAGCAGTTCTTC.

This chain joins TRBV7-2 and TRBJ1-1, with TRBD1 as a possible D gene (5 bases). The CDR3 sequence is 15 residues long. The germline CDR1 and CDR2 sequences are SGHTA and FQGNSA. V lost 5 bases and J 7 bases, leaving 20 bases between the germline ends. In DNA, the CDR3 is TGTGCCAGCAGCACGCATCCAGGGATGAGCCTTGAAGCTTTCTTT. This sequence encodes CASSTHPGMSLEAFF.

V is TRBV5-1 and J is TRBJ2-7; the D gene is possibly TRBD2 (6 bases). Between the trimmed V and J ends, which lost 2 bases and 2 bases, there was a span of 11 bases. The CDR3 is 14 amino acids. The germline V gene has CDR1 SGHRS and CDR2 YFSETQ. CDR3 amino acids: CASSLGTGAYEQYF. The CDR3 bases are TGCGCCAGCAGCTTAGGGACTGGCGCCTACGAGCAGTACTTC.

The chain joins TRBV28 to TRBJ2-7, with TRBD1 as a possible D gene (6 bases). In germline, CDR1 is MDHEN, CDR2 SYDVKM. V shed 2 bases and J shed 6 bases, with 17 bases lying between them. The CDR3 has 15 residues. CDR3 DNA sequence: TGTGCCAGCAGTTTAATTGGGCAGGGGCAAGGCGAGCAGTACTTC. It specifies CASSLIGQGQGEQYF.

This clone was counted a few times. CDR3 in amino acids: CASTERDSNEKLFF. In DNA form, the CDR3 reads TGTGCCAGCACCGAGCGTGACAGCAATGAAAAACTGTTTTTT. The V and J genes are TRBV2 and TRBJ1-4, with TRBD1 as a possible D gene (5 bases). V dropped 7 bases and J dropped 5 bases, with 14 bases sitting between them. This CDR3 is built from 14 residues. The germline V gene has CDR1 SNHLY and CDR2 FYNNEI.

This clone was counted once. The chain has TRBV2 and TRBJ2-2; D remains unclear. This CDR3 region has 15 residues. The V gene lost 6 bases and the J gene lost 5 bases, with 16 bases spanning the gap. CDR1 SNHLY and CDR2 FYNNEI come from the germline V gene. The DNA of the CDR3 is TGTGCCAGCAGCCCCCAGCCGGGTGGAACCGGGGAGCTGTTTTTT. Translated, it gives CASSPQPGGTGELFF.

The CDR3 loop reads CASSLGTNTEAFF. CDR3 sequence (DNA): TGTGCCAGCTCACTCGGGACGAACACTGAAGCTTTCTTT. The V gene is TRBV18, the J gene TRBJ1-1, with D possibly TRBD1 on 5 matching bases. Trimming pared 4 bases from V and 1 base from J, leaving 7 bases between. The CDR3 is 13 residues long. Germline assignment: CDR1 KGHSH and CDR2 LQKENI. The whole variable domain, filled in from reference TRBV18 and TRBJ1-1, reads NAGVMQNPRHLVRRRGQEARLRCSPMKGHSHVYWYRQLPEEGLKFMVYLQKENIIDESGMPKERFSAEFPKEGPSILRIQQVVRGDSAAYFCASSLGTNTEAFFGQGTRLTVV.

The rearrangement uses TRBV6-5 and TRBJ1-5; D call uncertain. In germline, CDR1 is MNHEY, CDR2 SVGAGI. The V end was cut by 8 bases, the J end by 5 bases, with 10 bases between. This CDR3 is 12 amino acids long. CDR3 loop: CASGRVYQPQHF. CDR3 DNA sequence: TGTGCCAGCGGGAGGGTTTATCAGCCCCAGCATTTT.

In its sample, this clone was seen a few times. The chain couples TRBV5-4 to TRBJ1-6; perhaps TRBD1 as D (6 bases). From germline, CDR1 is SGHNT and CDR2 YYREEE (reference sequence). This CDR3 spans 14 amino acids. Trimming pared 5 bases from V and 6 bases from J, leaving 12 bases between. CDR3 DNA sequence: TGTGCCAGCAGTATCCGGGACACTAATTCACCCCTCCACTTT. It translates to CASSIRDTNSPLHF.

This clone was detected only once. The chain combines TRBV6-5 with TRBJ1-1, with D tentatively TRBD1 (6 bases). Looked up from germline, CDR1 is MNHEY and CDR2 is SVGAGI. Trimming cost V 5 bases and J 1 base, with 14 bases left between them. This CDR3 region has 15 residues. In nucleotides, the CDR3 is TGTGCCAGCAGTCCCGGGGTAGGGGGGAACACTGAAGCTTTCTTT. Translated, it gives CASSPGVGGNTEAFF.

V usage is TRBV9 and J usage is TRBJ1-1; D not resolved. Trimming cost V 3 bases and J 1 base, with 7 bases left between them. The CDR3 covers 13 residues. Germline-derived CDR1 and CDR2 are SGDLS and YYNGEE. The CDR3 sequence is CASSAQRNTEAFF. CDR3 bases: TGTGCCAGCAGCGCTCAGAGGAACACTGAAGCTTTCTTT.

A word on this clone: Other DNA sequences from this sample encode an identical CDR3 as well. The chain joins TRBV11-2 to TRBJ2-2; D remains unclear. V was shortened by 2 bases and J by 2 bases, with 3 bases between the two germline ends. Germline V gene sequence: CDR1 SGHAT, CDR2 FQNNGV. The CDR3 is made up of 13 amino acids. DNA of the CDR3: TGTGCCAGCAGCTTAACTAACACCGGGGAGCTGTTTTTT. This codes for CASSLTNTGELFF.

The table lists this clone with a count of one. The CDR3 region is CASSQDEGAGSKNIQYF. The DNA for the CDR3 is TGCGCCAGCAGCCAAGATGAGGGGGCAGGGTCCAAAAACATTCAGTACTTC. The chain is built from TRBV4-1 and TRBJ2-4, with 7 bases lining up with TRBD1. This CDR3 spans 17 amino acids. Germline V lookup: CDR1 MGHRA, CDR2 YSYEKL. The V gene end was trimmed by 0 bases and the J gene end by 2 bases; junction bases not matched to a gene: 7.

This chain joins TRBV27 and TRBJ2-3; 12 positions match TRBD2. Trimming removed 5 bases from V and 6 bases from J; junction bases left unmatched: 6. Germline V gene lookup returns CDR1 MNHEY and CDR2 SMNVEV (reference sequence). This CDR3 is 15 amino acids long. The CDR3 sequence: CASSPPLAGGDTQYF. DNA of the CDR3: TGTGCCAGCAGTCCCCCCCTAGCGGGAGGGGATACGCAGTATTTT.

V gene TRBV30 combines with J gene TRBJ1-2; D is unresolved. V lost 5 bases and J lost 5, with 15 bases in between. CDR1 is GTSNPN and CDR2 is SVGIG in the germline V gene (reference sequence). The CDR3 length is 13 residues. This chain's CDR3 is CAWGRTPPYGYTF. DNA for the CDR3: TGTGCCTGGGGGAGGACGCCGCCATATGGCTACACCTTC.

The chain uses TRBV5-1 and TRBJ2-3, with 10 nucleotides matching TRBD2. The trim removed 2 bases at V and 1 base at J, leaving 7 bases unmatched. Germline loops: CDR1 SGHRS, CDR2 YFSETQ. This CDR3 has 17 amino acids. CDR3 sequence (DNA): TGCGCCAGCAGCTTCAAGCGGGGGGGCGAGGGCACAGATACGCAGTATTTT. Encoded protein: CASSFKRGGEGTDTQYF.

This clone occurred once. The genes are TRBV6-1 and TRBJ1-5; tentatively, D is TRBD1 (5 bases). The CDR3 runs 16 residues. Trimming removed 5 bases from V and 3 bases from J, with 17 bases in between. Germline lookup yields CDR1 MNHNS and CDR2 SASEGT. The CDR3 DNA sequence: TGTGCCAGCAGTAAAGGGGCAGGGTTCTCCAATCAGCCCCAGCATTTT. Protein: CASSKGAGFSNQPQHF.

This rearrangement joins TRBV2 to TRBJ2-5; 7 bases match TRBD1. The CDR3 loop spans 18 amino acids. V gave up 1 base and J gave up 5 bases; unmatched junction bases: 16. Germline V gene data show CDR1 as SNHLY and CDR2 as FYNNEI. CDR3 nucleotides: TGTGCCAGCAGTGAAGGCCGCAACAGGGGTCTTAGGGGGGAGACCCAGTACTTC. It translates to CASSEGRNRGLRGETQYF.

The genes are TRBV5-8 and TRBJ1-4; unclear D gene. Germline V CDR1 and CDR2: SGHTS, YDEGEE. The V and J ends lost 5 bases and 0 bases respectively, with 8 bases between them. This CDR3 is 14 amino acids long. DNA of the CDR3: TGTGCCAGCAGTTTCAGTCCAACTAATGAAAAACTGTTTTTT. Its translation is CASSFSPTNEKLFF.

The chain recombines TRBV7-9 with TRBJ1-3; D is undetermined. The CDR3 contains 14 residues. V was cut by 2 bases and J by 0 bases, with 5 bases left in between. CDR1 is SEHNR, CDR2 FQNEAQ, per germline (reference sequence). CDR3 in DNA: TGTGCCAGCAGCTTAAAAGGCTCTGGAAACACCATATATTTT. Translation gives CASSLKGSGNTIYF.

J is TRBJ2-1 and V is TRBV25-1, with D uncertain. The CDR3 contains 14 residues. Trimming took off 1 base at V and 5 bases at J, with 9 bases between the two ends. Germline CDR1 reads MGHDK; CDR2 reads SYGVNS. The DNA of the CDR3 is TGTGCCAGCAGTGAATTCGGGCCGGACAATGAGCAGTTCTTC. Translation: CASSEFGPDNEQFF.

CDR3 in DNA: TGTGCCAGCAGCTCGGGTTATAATGAAAAACTGTTTTTT. Protein sequence: CASSSGYNEKLFF. The V gene is TRBV5-4, the J gene TRBJ1-4; no clear D. V lost 3 bases and J lost 4, with 7 bases in between. This CDR3 comprises 13 residues. Germline CDR1 is SGHNT and CDR2 is YYREEE (reference sequence).

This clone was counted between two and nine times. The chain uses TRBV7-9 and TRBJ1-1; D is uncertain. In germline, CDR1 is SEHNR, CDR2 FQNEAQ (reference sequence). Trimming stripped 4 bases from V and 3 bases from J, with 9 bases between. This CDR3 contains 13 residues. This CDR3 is CASSSPSYTEAFF. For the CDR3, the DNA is TGTGCCAGCAGCTCGCCGAGTTACACTGAAGCTTTCTTT.